Listed below are T cell receptor beta chains from one sample, sequenced in a study of shared clonotypes between healthy human individuals. The protocol was immunoSEQ multiplex PCR, while the TCRdb copy is restricted to in-frame clones and leaves out a portion. The sample has roughly 850,000 clones, roughly 96% seen once; the top ten hold under 0.3%. Sequenced input: naive CD8+ T cells sorted from blood. These TCRs come from a man aged 25 to 40 in good health. Each CDR3 is given with its conserved first and last residue. A D gene is named only where the DNA matches it firmly. Some rows mark clone size as missing; the rest say once, few, many or name a class of expanded clone.

>TRBV5-4|once|TRBD1|TRBJ2-1
CASSLVPGTGSYNEQFF
TGTGCCAGCAGCTTGGTACCCGGGACAGGGTCCTACAATGAGCAGTTCTTC
>TRBV30|NA|NA|TRBJ2-1
CAWSEGVKGNEQFF
TGTGCCTGGAGTGAGGGAGTGAAGGGGAATGAGCAGTTCTTC
>TRBV5-1|NA|TRBD1|TRBJ1-2
CASSRGQDENYGYTF
TGCGCCAGCAGCCGCGGACAGGACGAGAATTATGGCTACACCTTC
>TRBV5-1|NA|NA|TRBJ2-7
CASKDPPGRLLPTYEQYF
TGCGCCAGCAAGGATCCCCCGGGCCGACTATTACCTACCTACGAGCAGTACTTC
>TRBV2|NA|NA|TRBJ1-2
CASPQGTNYGYTF
TGTGCCAGCCCCCAGGGGACCAACTATGGCTACACCTTC
>TRBV18|NA|TRBD1|TRBJ2-1
CASSPGTGGQFYNEQFF
TGTGCCAGCTCACCCGGGACAGGGGGCCAGTTCTACAATGAGCAGTTCTTC
>TRBV27|few|NA|TRBJ2-7
CASSHRDEQYF
TGTGCCAGCAGTCACAGGGACGAGCAGTACTTC
>TRBV19|NA|TRBD1|TRBJ2-7
CASSIGDSLYEQYF
TGTGCCAGTAGTATCGGGGACAGCCTCTACGAGCAGTACTTC
>TRBV21-1|NA|NA|TRBJ2-3
CASSTQASLQGGTDTQYF
TGTGCCAGCAGCACCCAAGCATCATTACAGGGGGGCACAGATACGCAGTATTTT
>TRBV5-1|NA|NA|TRBJ1-4
CASSLGHGLEKLFF
TGCGCCAGCAGCTTGGGCCACGGGCTGGAAAAACTGTTTTTT
>TRBV7-8|NA|TRBD1|TRBJ2-1
CASSPRGGTGGHEQFF
TGTGCCAGCAGCCCCCGTGGCGGGACAGGGGGCCATGAGCAGTTCTTC
>TRBV7-9|NA|NA|TRBJ2-1
CASSLSPEAGTSFNEQFF
TGTGCCAGCAGCTTATCCCCCGAGGCGGGAACCTCTTTCAATGAGCAGTTCTTC
>TRBV27|NA|TRBD1|TRBJ1-5
CASSRGQGHQPQHF
TGTGCCAGCAGCCGAGGACAGGGTCATCAGCCCCAGCATTTT
>TRBV5-1|NA|NA|TRBJ2-5
CASSSHINSGVRETQYF
TGCGCCAGCAGCTCCCACATTAACAGTGGCGTCAGGGAGACCCAGTACTTC
>TRBV11-2|once|NA|TRBJ2-3
CASSSITRGSSTDTQYF
TGTGCCAGCAGCTCGATAACCAGGGGTTCTTCCACAGATACGCAGTATTTT
>TRBV4-2|NA|NA|TRBJ2-1
CASSPSGSLYNEQFF
TGTGCCAGCAGCCCATCAGGGAGCCTCTACAATGAGCAGTTCTTC
>TRBV4-3|NA|NA|TRBJ1-2
CASSQDRAGNYGYTF
TGCGCCAGCAGCCAAGATAGGGCAGGGAACTATGGCTACACCTTC
>TRBV7-9|NA|TRBD2|TRBJ2-5
CASSPGTSGTPQYF
TGTGCCAGCAGCCCCGGGACTAGCGGGACGCCCCAGTACTTC
>TRBV7-8|NA|NA|TRBJ1-3
CASSMSADATGNTIYF
TGTGCCAGCAGCATGTCAGCGGATGCCACTGGAAACACCATATATTTT